This T cell receptor beta chain was sequenced for a study of shared clonotypes between healthy human individuals (dated by TCRdb to the early 2020s). About the full investigation: Two women and a few men aged 18 to 49 years were included in the cohort. Different laboratories and diverse techniques were used to prepare libraries and sequence TCR repertoires, to increase sequencing depth and limit assay-specific biases. Per donor, three plates each were used for CD4 naive and CD4 memory, two for CD8 naive, and one for CD8 memory. Between about 0.85 and 9.5 billion PBMCs per donor were obtained by leukapheresis. The study deeply sequenced blood TCR repertoires of roughly five healthy adults to estimate repertoire size and the extent of clonotype sharing between individuals. The full study reports these points: Naive subsets generally had larger estimated clonotype richness than memory subsets. When several donors were compared, the shared fraction of clonotypes was about 5.5% for naive CD4, about 4% for naive CD8, roughly 2.5% for memory CD4, and 0.3% to 0.5% for memory CD8. The small number of donors limited the genetic and exposure-history diversity represented. Even with the large sequencing depth, rarefaction of the sorted-subset datasets indicated that sequencing was incomplete. Compared with non-shared clonotypes, clonotypes shared by all four sorted-subset donors had higher generation probabilities. Sampling was restricted to blood, and TCR repertoires in tissue are likely to differ from TCR repertoires in blood. Pairwise subsampling indicated that sequencing depth was expected to affect the degree of clonotype sharing among donors.

Using the deep immunoSEQ assay, TCR CDR3 regions were amplified from genomic DNA by multiplex PCR. For each cell subset, the extracted genomic DNA was distributed evenly across all wells of several immunoSEQ 96-well plates, and each plate served as one replicate. Each replicate PCR for sorted subsets received roughly 0.2 ug genomic DNA, equal to tens of thousands of T cell genomes. The purified libraries were quantified using a Qubit 3.0 fluorometer, sized with a Bioanalyzer 2100, and then quantified again using the KAPA Library Quantification kit. A separate single-read 150-cycle Illumina NextSeq 550 flow cell was used to sequence each immunoSEQ 96-well plate. The original pipeline was this. Because only junctional sequences without quality scores were contained in the immunoSEQ output, filtering matching that applied to full-length reads could not be performed. Sequences were annotated with PyIR, a Python wrapper for IgBLAST v1.9, and V/J genes and CDR3 were assigned using IMGT germline references. Any read was removed if the V/J assignment was weak (E-value above 1e-6), the CDR3 was missing, or the read contained stop codons, out-of-frame junctions, or ambiguous translated residues. V3J clonotypes were defined as sequences sharing an identical inferred V gene, J gene, and CDR3 amino acid sequence. The percentage overlap between two repertoires was calculated by dividing the number of shared unique clonotypes by the size of the smaller repertoire. RTK rarefaction, the Chao1 estimator, and Recon v2.1 estimates of unobserved clonotypes were used to assess repertoire richness. OLGA was used to compute generation probabilities for all TCRbeta clonotypes that the gDNA method yielded from a handful of donors. TCRdb took this table from immuneACCESS and kept in-frame rearrangements with V and J called. Such tables lack part of the clones; where checked against another copy, unresolved V genes explain under half of the gap, and the rest is unexplained. The D gene and trimming were derived from the DNA, and the V and J assignments and clone size from that table. This sample comprises 550,000 to 850,000 clones, roughly 72% of them detected only once. The ten largest clones add up to around 1.8% of the sample.

The donors were healthy, HIV-negative adults with no recently reported acute infections or vaccinations. Only Caucasian adults living in Nashville, Tennessee, USA were represented among the donors. CD4+ T cells were enriched by magnetic negative selection; naive cells were then positively selected on CD45RA, and the negative fraction formed the memory subset. Blood was collected by leukapheresis, and PBMCs were isolated by Ficoll-Histopaque density gradient centrifugation and then cryopreserved in liquid nitrogen vapor phase. Analytical flow cytometry was used to check the purity and quantity of every magnetically sorted T cell population. Each sorted fraction had its genomic DNA isolated and then quantified by UV absorbance on a Nanodrop 2000c. Details on this clone: The specificity of this receptor is unknown. Base-call qualities are not available, and no considerably larger clone is one nucleotide away.

The CDR3 starts with the cysteine, ends with the phenylalanine, and has 13 residues. Only CDR3 DNA is held: 39 bases, read in frame from base 1. The germline V gene (reference sequence) yields LNHDA for CDR1 and SQIVND for CDR2. The germline V end is reduced by 8 bases and the J end by 4 bases; junction bases left unmatched: 3. Material: memory CD4+ T cells sorted from blood. According to the study, the label for this sample's cell subset or site signals: CD45RA-negative fraction. This chain joins TRBV19 to TRBJ1-5; the central 9 bases match TRBD1. The TCR comes from a woman aged 25 to 39 in good health. The CDR3 is CASSDRGNQPQHF. The DNA sequence reads TGTGCCAGTTCCGACAGGGGGAATCAGCCCCAGCATTTT.